Below, 24 T cell receptor beta chains from the same sample are listed, as sequenced in a study of blood T cell repertoires in COVID-19 (dated by TCRdb to the early 2020s). Library construction relied on the immunoSEQ multiplex PCR assay. Held by TCRdb, this immuneACCESS table contains in-frame sequences only and omits some clones. Under half of the omission traces to an unresolved V gene where checked; the cause of the rest is unknown. Across this sample there are about 80,000 clones, with roughly 87% seen only once. The ten largest clones add up to around 7.9% of the sample. The sample consisted of peripheral blood. The source is a man younger than 40 with acute or convalescent COVID-19.

V gene TRBV10-3 combines with J gene TRBJ2-2; 10 positions match TRBD1. The V gene end was trimmed by 9 bases and the J gene end by 2 bases; junction bases not matched to a gene: 3. The CDR3 runs to 14 residues. Germline loops: CDR1 ENHRY, CDR2 SYGVKD. The CDR3 DNA sequence: TGTGCCATTGGGGACAGGGGTAACACCGGGGAGCTGTTTTTT. Protein sequence: CAIGDRGNTGELFF.

The rearrangement uses TRBV19 and TRBJ1-3; D gene uncertain. This CDR3 has 17 amino acids. Deletions cut 3 bases from V and 0 bases from J, with 15 bases between. CDR1 is LNHDA, CDR2 SQIVND, per germline (reference sequence). CDR3 nucleotides: TGTGCCAGTAGTATTTATGGCAGATCACCCTCTGGAAACACCATATATTTT. This codes for CASSIYGRSPSGNTIYF.

The chain combines TRBV20-1 with TRBJ2-1; TRBD1 agrees at 10 bases. Germline V gives CDR1 DFQATT, CDR2 SNEGSKA (reference sequence). V lost 3 bases and J lost 8; bases outside the gene matches: 7. The CDR3 has 14 residues. CDR3 nucleotides: TGCAGTGCTAGTACCGGGGGACAGGGGTATGAGCAGTTCTTC. Its protein is CSASTGGQGYEQFF.

The chain has TRBV3-1 (or the pseudogene TRBV3-2) and TRBJ1-1, with D perhaps matching TRBD1 (5 bases). The V end lost 4 bases, the J end lost 8 bases, and 11 bases lay between the germline ends. Germline values: CDR1 LGHDT, CDR2 YNNKEL (reference sequence). The CDR3 contains 12 residues. CDR3 DNA: TGTGCCAGCAGCCGGACAAGGAACGAAGCTTTCTTT. Protein: CASSRTRNEAFF.

This clone has a single count. The chain links TRBV10-1 to TRBJ2-2; no firm D call. This CDR3 is built from 14 residues. Germline V gene sequence: CDR1 WNHNN, CDR2 SYGVQD (reference sequence). V lost 0 bases to trimming and J lost 4 bases, with 6 bases between them. The CDR3 loop reads CASSESSLTGELFF. The DNA for the CDR3 is TGCGCCAGCAGTGAGTCGAGCCTCACCGGGGAGCTGTTTTTT.

This chain joins TRBV5-1 and TRBJ1-2; 9 nucleotides match TRBD1. The V gene end was trimmed by 3 bases and the J gene end by 8 bases; junction bases not matched to a gene: 11. The CDR3 contains 15 residues. Looked up from germline, CDR1 is SGHRS and CDR2 is YFSETQ. The CDR3 loop reads CASSSDGTGSAGYTF. Here the CDR3 DNA reads TGCGCCAGCAGCTCGGATGGGACAGGGAGCGCAGGCTACACCTTC.

J is TRBJ2-5 and V is TRBV11-3; the match to TRBD2 covers 13 bases. CDR1 and CDR2 (germline): SGHNT, YENEEA. The length of the CDR3 is 19 residues. V shed 1 base and J 6 bases; nucleotides not matched to a gene: 14. DNA of the CDR3: TGTGCCAGCAGCTTAGTTTCCATCACTAGCGGGAGGGGTTCAAAGACCCAGTACTTC. Translated: CASSLVSITSGRGSKTQYF.

This clone was observed a few times. This chain joins TRBV29-1 and TRBJ2-1, with D possibly matching TRBD2 (6 bases). Germline V lookup: CDR1 SQVTM, CDR2 ANQGSEA. CDR3 length: 11 residues. Trimming removed 6 bases from V and 10 bases from J, with 13 bases in between. The CDR3 loop reads CSVRLVDEQFF. In DNA, the CDR3 is TGCAGCGTGAGACTAGTCGACGAGCAGTTCTTC.

CDR3 coding DNA: TGTGCCAGCAGCGTTTCAGTAGCGGGAGTAGTTGAGCAGTTCTTC. Protein product: CASSVSVAGVVEQFF. The chain recombines TRBV9 with TRBJ2-1; 9 nucleotides agree with TRBD2. Trimming took 2 bases from V and 9 from J; bases not matched to a gene: 9. This CDR3 is 15 amino acids long. CDR1 is SGDLS, CDR2 YYNGEE, per germline.

The J gene is TRBJ2-4, the V gene TRBV19, with 7 bases that match TRBD2. The CDR3 totals 16 residues. V gave up 1 base and J gave up 0 bases; unmatched junction bases: 3. Germline CDR1 reads LNHDA; CDR2 reads SQIVND (reference sequence). The CDR3 DNA reads as TGTGCCAGTAGTATAGTGGCGGGAGTAGCCAAAAACATTCAGTACTTC. Translating it yields CASSIVAGVAKNIQYF.

The V call is TRBV5-1, the J call TRBJ2-1; maybe TRBD2 (5 bases). This CDR3 region has 16 residues. V dropped 2 bases and J dropped 0 bases, with 12 bases sitting between them. CDR1 SGHRS and CDR2 YFSETQ come from the germline V gene. Written as DNA, the CDR3 is TGCGCCAGCAGCTTACCTAGCCTGAGCTCCTACAATGAGCAGTTCTTC. Translation: CASSLPSLSSYNEQFF. Combining the CDR3 with reference TRBV5-1 and TRBJ2-1 gives the whole variable domain KAGVTQTPRYLIKTRGQQVTLSCSPISGHRSVSWYQQTPGQGLQFLFEYFSETQRNKGNFPGRFSGRQFSNSRSEMNVSTLELGDSALYLCASSLPSLSSYNEQFFGPGTRLTVL.

This sequence joins TRBV7-9 and TRBJ1-6; 8 bases match TRBD1. Looked up from germline, CDR1 is SEHNR and CDR2 is FQNEAQ (reference sequence). With V trimmed by 1 base and J by 10 bases, 6 bases remained unmatched. The CDR3 covers 15 residues. DNA for the CDR3: TGTGCCAGCAGCTTAGGGACAGGGCATGAGTCACCCCTCCACTTT. Translated, it gives CASSLGTGHESPLHF.

V is TRBV15 and J is TRBJ2-3, with 8 bases identical to TRBD2. With 5 bases clipped from V and 4 bases from J, the junction kept 8 bases outside the gene matches. The CDR3 spans 15 residues. CDR1 and CDR2 from the germline V gene are LNHNV and YYDKDF (reference sequence). Here the CDR3 reads CATSVQREGPDTQYF. In nucleotides, the CDR3 is TGTGCCACCAGCGTCCAACGGGAGGGCCCAGATACGCAGTATTTT. The full variable domain, in which reference TRBV15 and TRBJ2-3 provide the parts outside the CDR3, is DAMVIQNPRYQVTQFGKPVTLSCSQTLNHNVMYWYQQKSSQAPKLLFHYYDKDFNNEADTPDNFQSRRPNTSFCFLDIRSPGLGDTAMYLCATSVQREGPDTQYFGPGTRLTVL.

The chain combines TRBV12-3 or TRBV12-4 with TRBJ1-1; 7 bases align to TRBD1. V was clipped by 5 bases and J by 8 bases; unmatched bases: 5. This CDR3 has 12 amino acids. The CDR3, as DNA: TGTGCCAGCAGTCCGAACAGGGGCGAAGCTTTCTTT. Its protein product is CASSPNRGEAFF.

This sequence joins TRBV30 and TRBJ1-3; D gene ambiguous. The germline V and J ends were trimmed by 3 bases and 0 bases, with 12 bases remaining between them. The CDR3 runs 15 residues. Germline loops: CDR1 GTSNPN, CDR2 SVGIG (reference sequence). CDR3 sequence (DNA): TGTGCCTGGAGCGCGGGTCCCAACTCTGGAAACACCATATATTTT. It translates to CAWSAGPNSGNTIYF.

A word on this clone: The same CDR3 arises from other DNA sequences in this sample as well. The genes are TRBV6-1 and TRBJ1-5, with D possibly being TRBD1 (5 bases). Germline lookup yields CDR1 MNHNS and CDR2 SASEGT. With 1 base removed from V and 3 bases from J, the gap between germline ends came to 7 bases. The CDR3 runs 14 residues. The CDR3 DNA follows: TGTGCCAGCAGTGAAGTAGGGGTCAATCAGCCCCAGCATTTT. Translation: CASSEVGVNQPQHF.

The chain is built from TRBV24-1 and TRBJ2-1; 7 nucleotides align to TRBD2. Germline V gene sequence: CDR1 KGHDR, CDR2 SFDVKD. The CDR3 is 16 residues long. The V segment lost 2 bases and the J segment 5 bases; nucleotides outside the gene matches: 8. CDR3 region: CATSDSPRREDNEQFF. The CDR3 DNA sequence: TGTGCCACCAGTGATTCCCCTCGTCGGGAGGACAATGAGCAGTTCTTC.

This clone was counted many times. For the CDR3, the DNA is TGTGCCAGCAGTTCGACTGTACTAGCTGTAACCTACGAGCAGTACTTC. Amino acid sequence: CASSSTVLAVTYEQYF. V is TRBV27 and J is TRBJ2-7, with a tentative D call TRBD2 (6 bases). CDR1 and CDR2 (germline): MNHEY, SMNVEV (reference sequence). Between the trimmed V and J ends, which lost 4 bases and 2 bases, there was a span of 18 bases. CDR3 length: 16 amino acids.

The chain combines TRBV30 with TRBJ2-5; the match to TRBD1 covers 8 bases. This CDR3 has 12 amino acids. Losses at the gene ends were 5 bases for V and 7 bases for J; bases not matched to a gene: 6. Germline values: CDR1 GTSNPN, CDR2 SVGIG (reference sequence). CDR3 in amino acids: CAWDRGSGTQYF. The CDR3 DNA reads TGTGCCTGGGACAGGGGATCGGGGACCCAGTACTTC.

The chain links TRBV20-1 to TRBJ2-7, with a weak D call TRBD2 (6 bases). In germline, CDR1 is DFQATT, CDR2 SNEGSKA (reference sequence). The CDR3 totals 12 residues. Deletions cut 3 bases from V and 2 bases from J, with 8 bases between. In DNA form, the CDR3 reads TGCAGTGCTAGTCCGGGAGCCTACGAGCAGTACTTC. Translating it yields CSASPGAYEQYF.

The rearrangement uses TRBV11-2 and TRBJ2-6, with a weak D call TRBD2 (5 bases). From germline, CDR1 is SGHAT and CDR2 FQNNGV. The CDR3 totals 15 residues. Trimming took off 4 bases at V and 4 bases at J, with 11 bases between the two ends. As DNA, the CDR3 is TGTGCCAGCAGCTCAAAGGGAGCCGGGGCCAACGTCCTGACTTTC. This translates into CASSSKGAGANVLTF.

This clone was seen a single time. J is TRBJ1-4 and V is TRBV5-6; D perhaps matches TRBD1 (6 bases). This CDR3 is 17 amino acids long. The V gene lost 0 bases and the J gene lost 4 bases, with 16 bases spanning the gap. Germline CDR1 and CDR2: SGHDT and YYEEEE. Written as DNA, the CDR3 is TGTGCCAGCAGCTTGGTAGCAGGGGCAGGCGGTAATGAAAAACTGTTTTTT. Translated, it gives CASSLVAGAGGNEKLFF.

V and J are TRBV4-1 and TRBJ1-6; TRBD1 agrees at 8 bases. Looked up from germline, CDR1 is MGHRA and CDR2 is YSYEKL. This CDR3 contains 15 residues. V lost 2 bases, J lost 6 bases, and 3 bases stayed unmatched. The CDR3 sequence: CASSQTGGGNSPLHF. In DNA, the CDR3 is TGCGCCAGCAGCCAAACAGGGGGAGGTAATTCACCCCTCCACTTT.

The chain carries TRBV19 and TRBJ2-2; D is ambiguous. CDR1 and CDR2 (germline): LNHDA, SQIVND (reference sequence). CDR3 length equals 13 residues. V was clipped by 5 bases and J by 2 bases, with 6 bases between them. The CDR3 sequence is CASSLLNTGELFF. The CDR3 DNA reads as TGTGCCAGTAGTCTCCTCAACACCGGGGAGCTGTTTTTT.